These 14 T cell receptor beta chains came from one sample sequenced in a study of cytomegalovirus exposure and HLA in healthy donors. Assay: immunoSEQ multiplex PCR; the TCRdb copy retains only in-frame clones and omits some. Of under 250,000 clones listed, 87% are singletons. Source material: PBMCs. These receptors all stem from a woman between 18 and 29 years old in good health and CMV-seropositive.

The V gene is TRBV10-1, the J gene TRBJ2-1, with 8 bases lining up with TRBD1. J lost 2 bases, V lost 7 bases, and 7 bases had no gene match. The CDR3 is made up of 15 amino acids. Germline values: CDR1 WNHNN, CDR2 SYGVQD (reference sequence). CDR3 region: CASNLRGPPYNEQFF. Written as DNA, the CDR3 is TGCGCCAGCAATCTCAGGGGGCCCCCCTACAATGAGCAGTTCTTC.

The V call is TRBV27, the J call TRBJ1-5; 9 nucleotides align to TRBD1. Germline V gene sequence: CDR1 MNHEY, CDR2 SMNVEV (reference sequence). V shed 3 bases, J shed 4 bases, and the junction held 4 bases outside the gene matches. CDR3 length equals 15 residues. This chain's CDR3 is CASSLDRGANQPQHF. CDR3 nucleotides: TGTGCCAGCAGTTTGGACAGGGGAGCGAATCAGCCCCAGCATTTT.

CDR3 DNA sequence: TGTGCCAGCAGCTTAGGGGCGGGGAATGAGCAGTTCTTC. This encodes CASSLGAGNEQFF. V gene TRBV7-8 combines with J gene TRBJ2-1; D might be TRBD2 (6 bases). Between the trimmed V and J ends, which lost 1 base and 7 bases, there was a span of 8 bases. The CDR3 is 13 amino acids. Per the germline V gene, CDR1 is SGHVS and CDR2 is FQNEAQ.

The rearrangement joins TRBV6-6 to TRBJ2-7, with 11 bases identical to TRBD1. The length of the CDR3 is 15 residues. Germline V gene data show CDR1 as MNHNY and CDR2 as SVGAGI (reference sequence). V lost 2 bases, J lost 3 bases, and 3 bases stayed unmatched. CDR3: CASSYTGTGGYEQYF. The CDR3 bases are TGTGCCAGCAGTTACACCGGGACAGGGGGCTACGAGCAGTACTTC.

The V call is TRBV7-9, the J call TRBJ2-7, with TRBD2 as a possible D gene (5 bases). The CDR3 length is 16 residues. The V gene lost 2 bases and the J gene lost 7 bases, with 21 bases spanning the gap. CDR1 is SEHNR, CDR2 FQNEAQ, per germline (reference sequence). The DNA for the CDR3 is TGTGCCAGCAGCTTACTTCCGGCGGGCCCCGGCGGAGAGCAGTACTTC. Encoded protein: CASSLLPAGPGGEQYF.

The gene calls are TRBV10-3 and TRBJ2-3; no definite D call. Germline CDR1 reads ENHRY; CDR2 reads SYGVKD. The CDR3 is 12 residues long. Trimming removed 0 bases from V and 6 bases from J, with 4 bases in between. This CDR3 reads CAISESGDTQYF. The CDR3 coding sequence is TGTGCCATCAGTGAGTCCGGGGATACGCAGTATTTT.

The chain couples TRBV19 to TRBJ2-7; 11 positions agree with TRBD2. The V and J ends lost 9 bases and 4 bases, in that order; junction bases with no gene match: 5. From germline, CDR1 is LNHDA and CDR2 SQIVND (reference sequence). The CDR3 loop spans 13 amino acids. The CDR3 protein is CASGTSGLYEQYF. The CDR3 DNA is TGTGCCAGCGGGACTAGCGGATTATACGAGCAGTACTTC.

This sequence joins TRBV7-9 and TRBJ1-4; D is perhaps TRBD1 (5 bases). Germline assignment: CDR1 SEHNR and CDR2 FQNEAQ (reference sequence). The V gene lost 3 bases and the J gene lost 7 bases, with 6 bases spanning the gap. This CDR3 is 12 amino acids long. CDR3: CASSLGGEKLFF. In nucleotides, the CDR3 is TGTGCCAGCAGCTTGGGGGGTGAAAAACTGTTTTTT.

The chain combines TRBV25-1 with TRBJ2-3, with a weak D call TRBD1 (5 bases). This CDR3 region has 14 residues. The germline V gene has CDR1 MGHDK and CDR2 SYGVNS. Trimming removed 8 bases from V and 2 bases from J, with 14 bases in between. CDR3 region: CASVARQNTDTQYF. CDR3 in DNA: TGTGCCAGCGTCGCAAGACAGAACACAGATACGCAGTATTTT.

The V call is TRBV7-9, the J call TRBJ2-3; D is perhaps TRBD1 (6 bases). In germline, CDR1 is SEHNR, CDR2 FQNEAQ (reference sequence). The germline V and J ends were trimmed by 6 bases and 0 bases, with 13 bases remaining between them. The CDR3 length is 15 residues. The CDR3 loop is CASSSRGSSTDTQYF. The CDR3 coding sequence is TGTGCCAGCAGTTCCAGGGGCTCTAGCACAGATACGCAGTATTTT. The variable domain in full, completed from reference TRBV7-9 and TRBJ2-3, reads DTGVSQNPRHKITKRGQNVTFRCDPISEHNRLYWYRQTLGQGPEFLTYFQNEAQLEKSRLLSDRFSAERPKGSFSTLEIQRTEQGDSAMYLCASSSRGSSTDTQYFGPGTRLTVL.

This chain connects TRBV4-1 to TRBJ1-5; TRBD1 might be the D (5 bases). V lost 0 bases to trimming and J lost 6 bases, with 12 bases between them. Germline loops: CDR1 MGHRA, CDR2 YSYEKL. The CDR3 length is 15 residues. CDR3 protein: CASSQEGLGPQPQHF. CDR3 DNA sequence: TGCGCCAGCAGCCAAGAAGGATTGGGGCCTCAGCCCCAGCATTTT.

A remark on this clone: This CDR3 is also generated by other DNA sequences in the sample. The rearrangement links TRBV27 to TRBJ1-1; TRBD1 might be the D (5 bases). V dropped 3 bases and J dropped 7 bases, with 12 bases sitting between them. CDR1 and CDR2 (germline): MNHEY, SMNVEV (reference sequence). The CDR3 has 13 amino acids. CDR3 protein: CASSFGGVGEAFF. CDR3 DNA sequence: TGTGCCAGCAGTTTTGGAGGGGTAGGTGAAGCTTTCTTT.

The gene calls are TRBV19 and TRBJ1-2; D is unresolved. Trimming cost V 1 base and J 3 bases, with 9 bases left between them. The CDR3 covers 14 residues. CDR1 and CDR2 (germline): LNHDA, SQIVND (reference sequence). This chain's CDR3 is CASSIVYGDYGYTF. The CDR3 DNA reads TGTGCCAGTAGTATAGTATACGGTGACTATGGCTACACCTTC.

The chain uses TRBV28 and TRBJ2-1; 9 nucleotides agree with TRBD2. Germline CDR1 MDHEN, CDR2 SYDVKM. With V trimmed by 6 bases and J by 3 bases, 6 bases remained unmatched. The CDR3 has 15 residues. The CDR3 is CASRIQREDYNEQFF. CDR3 coding DNA: TGTGCCAGCAGAATACAGCGGGAGGACTACAATGAGCAGTTCTTC. Full variable domain (remainder filled in from reference TRBV28 and TRBJ2-1): DVKVTQSSRYLVKRTGEKVFLECVQDMDHENMFWYRQDPGLGLRLIYFSYDVKMKEKGDIPEGYSVSREKKERFSLILESASTNQTSMYLCASRIQREDYNEQFFGPGTRLTVL.